This T cell receptor (beta chain) was obtained from a study of blood T cell repertoires in COVID-19. Overall study: Acute-phase and convalescent COVID-19 samples originated in the United States, Italy and Spain. Nucleic acid was either cDNA or gDNA, and it came from T cells, B-cell-depleted T cells, or PBMCs.

In the source study's methods: Amplified reference gene primers provided the basis for estimating nucleated cell counts. Measured with immunoSEQ multiplex PCR; TCRdb has only the in-frame clones, and not every one. V, J and clone size are those of that table, while D and trimming were read from the DNA. The sample has 9,000 to 10,000 clones; around 80% are singletons. V lost 3 bases to trimming and J lost 6 bases, with 21 bases between them. Germline loops: CDR1 MDHEN, CDR2 SYDVKM. This CDR3 has 17 residues. This clone is a singleton in its sample. Sequenced: peripheral blood. The rearrangement uses TRBV28 and TRBJ1-5; maybe TRBD1 (6 bases). The receptor was isolated from a man between 60 and 70 years old with active COVID-19. The CDR3 bases are TGTGCCAGCAGTTTGGGGATAGGGGGGGCGCGAGGTCAGCCCCAGCATTTT. Its protein is CASSLGIGGARGQPQHF.